This T cell receptor (beta chain) was sequenced in a study of T cells after posttransplantation cyclophosphamide. The study's findings and limits: Donor CD8+ memory clones often dominated recipient blood repertoires at later times.

Treatment was busulfan-fludarabine conditioning, a marrow graft, and cyclophosphamide on days +3 and +4. Data came from immunoSEQ multiplex PCR; TCRdb stores just in-frame clones and leaves some out. The sample yields roughly 2,000 clones, 65% to 85% seen once. With 6 bases removed from V and 7 bases from J, the gap between germline ends came to 10 bases. The CDR3 length is 12 residues. CDR1 and CDR2 from the germline V gene are SNHLY and FYNNEI. As concerns this clone: Its antigen is unidentified.

The input for sequencing was CD8+ T cells sorted from blood, taken roughly 340 days after allogeneic stem cell transplant with posttransplant cyclophosphamide. This chain joins TRBV2 and TRBJ2-1; D call uncertain. The receptor was derived from a male patient in his fifties who received an allogeneic stem cell transplant from a related donor and was CMV-positive. These T cells may partly come from the graft donor. The CDR3 reads CASSRNQNEQFF. The CDR3 DNA reads as TGTGCCAGCAGCCGAAACCAGAATGAGCAGTTCTTC.